The 17 T cell receptor beta chains given below trace back to one sample, sequenced in a study of T cells in Graves' hyperthyroidism and ophthalmopathy (dated by TCRdb to the late 2010s). The library relied on multiplex PCR. TCRdb names Illumina HiSeq 2000 as the instrument used. Amplification of TCR beta CDR3 regions was carried out from RNA transcripts. A first-round RT-PCR of the TCR CDR3 used the HTBI primer set with the Qiagen OneStep RT-PCR kit. In TCRdb, the public reads were trimmed at Q25 with fastp and aligned with MiXCR, with productive beta chains retained. Each record represents a unique CDR3 protein, reported with the most common genes and DNA among its rows. Recorded for this sample are roughly 500,000 distinct CDR3 sequences; around 50% of them occurred a single time. About 45% of the sample lies in the top ten. The sequenced sample was peripheral blood or thyroid tissue (not recorded which). These receptors all stem from an adult woman with Graves' disease, either hyperthyroidism or ophthalmopathy (not recorded which).

This clonotype was found many times. This chain uses TRBV19 with TRBJ1-1; 7 bases align to TRBD1. The ends lost 5 bases at V and 0 bases at J; junction bases unmatched: 3. Germline V gene sequence: CDR1 LNHDA, CDR2 SQIVND (reference sequence). The CDR3 loop spans 14 amino acids. The CDR3 region has the DNA TGTGCCAGTAGTGACAGGGTGATGAACACTGAAGCTTTCTTT. This translates into CASSDRVMNTEAFF.

The chain combines TRBV7-7 with TRBJ2-7; 8 nucleotides align to TRBD2. TRBJ2-5 matches the DNA end more closely, so the J call is doubtful. The CDR3 sequence is 15 residues long. Germline-derived CDR1 and CDR2 are SSHAT and FNYEAQ (reference sequence). The CDR3 nucleotides read TGTGCCAGCAGCTTCAGACTAGCGAACCAAGAGACCCAGTACTTC. It encodes CASSFRLANQETQYF.

The rearrangement uses TRBV7-6 and TRBJ2-7, with 7 bases lining up with TRBD1. The length of the CDR3 is 15 residues. The V and J ends lost 5 bases and 3 bases, in that order; junction bases with no gene match: 10. Germline CDR1 reads SGHVS; CDR2 reads FNYEAQ. CDR3 in DNA: TGTGCCAGCAGCCATCTTAAGGGACAGAACTACGAGCAGTACTTC. This encodes CASSHLKGQNYEQYF.

This clonotype appeared once. This chain links TRBV19 with TRBJ1-3; 10 bases map to TRBD1. This CDR3 has 16 amino acids. CDR1 and CDR2 from the germline V gene are LNHDA and SQIVND (reference sequence). The CDR3 spells CAREGTGDHPGNTIYF. CDR3 nucleotides: TGTGCTAGAGAGGGGACAGGGGATCATCCTGGAAACACCATATATTTT.

This clonotype came up a few times. V gene TRBV20-1 combines with J gene TRBJ1-2; 7 positions agree with TRBD1. Trimming took 6 bases from V and 4 from J; bases not matched to a gene: 17. This CDR3 is 16 amino acids long. CDR1 and CDR2 (germline): DFQATT, SNEGSKA (reference sequence). The CDR3 is CSANPLLTGIIYGYTF. The CDR3 region has the DNA TGCAGTGCCAACCCTCTCCTGACAGGGATAATCTATGGCTACACCTTC.

This clonotype came up a few times. The chain joins TRBV10-2 to TRBJ1-4, with D maybe TRBD1 (5 bases). The CDR3 is 14 residues long. The ends were cut back, 8 bases at V and 8 bases at J, with 18 bases in the middle. The V gene's germline CDR1 is WSHSY and CDR2 SAAADI. As DNA, the CDR3 is TGCGCCAGCGGTGGGCAGACAGCCCGAGAAAAACTGTTTTTT. This translates into CASGGQTAREKLFF.

This chain joins TRBV14 and TRBJ2-7; 12 nucleotides match TRBD2. After removal of 1 base from V and 5 bases from J, the junction contained 6 bases not matched to a gene. The CDR3 sequence is 16 residues long. Germline loops: CDR1 SGHDN, CDR2 FVKESK. The CDR3 reads CASSQVRLAGVHEQYF. DNA for the CDR3: TGTGCCAGCAGCCAAGTACGACTAGCGGGAGTCCACGAGCAGTACTTC.

The chain recombines TRBV7-8 with TRBJ2-7; no reliable D call. The germline V and J ends were trimmed by 1 base and 10 bases, with 14 bases remaining between them. The CDR3 consists of 13 residues. From germline, CDR1 is SGHVS and CDR2 FQNEAQ. CDR3 amino acids: CASSLGNRAIQYF. In DNA form, the CDR3 reads TGTGCCAGCAGCTTAGGTAACCGGGCCATCCAGTACTTC.

This clonotype was counted a few times. This chain uses TRBV4-1 with TRBJ1-4; TRBD1 aligns across 7 bases. This CDR3 spans 15 amino acids. J gave up 10 bases and V 3 bases, and 11 bases lay outside the gene matches. Germline V lookup: CDR1 MGHRA, CDR2 YSYEKL. The CDR3 sequence: CASSQEDRNLGKLFF. CDR3 DNA: TGCGCCAGCAGCCAGGAGGACAGGAATTTAGGAAAACTGTTTTTT.

This chain connects TRBV20-1 to TRBJ1-4; a weak D match, TRBD1 (6 bases). This CDR3 has 12 amino acids. Germline V gives CDR1 DFQATT, CDR2 SNEGSKA (reference sequence). V was trimmed by 4 bases and J by 7 bases, leaving 10 bases between them. The CDR3 DNA reads TGCAGTGCTAACACAGGGCGTGAAAAACTGTTTTTT. Encoded protein: CSANTGREKLFF.

This clonotype was picked up many times. This sequence joins TRBV7-6 and TRBJ1-1; TRBD1 agrees at 8 bases. The CDR3 covers 15 residues. Germline CDR1 is SGHVS and CDR2 is FNYEAQ. V was clipped by 5 bases and J by 0 bases; unmatched bases: 5. CDR3 amino acids: CASSTQGAVNTEAFF. As DNA, the CDR3 is TGTGCCAGCAGCACCCAGGGGGCGGTGAACACTGAAGCTTTCTTT.

The V gene is TRBV11-2, the J gene TRBJ1-1; TRBD1 matches 11 bases. Germline loops: CDR1 SGHAT, CDR2 FQNNGV. This CDR3 comprises 16 residues. V gave up 5 bases and J gave up 5 bases; unmatched junction bases: 10. The CDR3 nucleotides are TGTGCCAGCAGCCCCACCGGCGGGACAGGGGGGACTGAAGCTTTCTTT. Translated: CASSPTGGTGGTEAFF.

The chain combines TRBV10-3 with TRBJ1-2; D uncertain. V was cut by 9 bases and J by 2 bases, with 13 bases left in between. The CDR3 is made up of 13 amino acids. Per germline, CDR1 ENHRY and CDR2 SYGVKD. DNA of the CDR3: TGTGCCATTGGAGGGCCGGGGAACTATGGCTACACCTTC. It encodes CAIGGPGNYGYTF.

This clonotype has a count of ten or more. One junction end disagrees with the germline gene, perhaps due to a read error. The chain combines TRBV2 with TRBJ2-7; TRBD1 agrees at 9 bases. The CDR3 has 14 amino acids. Germline V gene data show CDR1 as SNHLY and CDR2 as FYNNEI. CDR3 sequence (DNA): TGTGCCAGCAATGAAGGGACAGGGTTCTTCGAGCAGTACTTC. Its translation is CASNEGTGFFEQYF. The full variable domain, its missing parts supplied by reference TRBV2 and TRBJ2-7, is EPEVTQTPSHQVTQMGQEVILRCVPISNHLYFYWYRQILGQKVEFLVSFYNNEISEKSEIFDDQFSVERPDGSNFTLKIRSTKLEDSAMYFCASNEGTGFFEQYFGPGTRLTVT.

The chain couples TRBV6-2 or TRBV6-3 to TRBJ1-5; 11 nucleotides line up with TRBD1. V shed 2 bases, J shed 6 bases, and the junction held 3 bases outside the gene matches. This CDR3 has 15 residues. Germline CDR1 reads MNHEY; CDR2 reads SVGEGT. The CDR3 is CASSYGTGGGQPQHF. The DNA of the CDR3 is TGTGCCAGCAGTTACGGGACAGGGGGGGGTCAGCCCCAGCATTTT.

This clonotype occurred many times. This rearrangement joins TRBV7-2 to TRBJ2-5; D possibly corresponds to TRBD1 (5 bases). Looked up from germline, CDR1 is SGHTA and CDR2 is FQGNSA. This CDR3 is 15 amino acids long. The ends were cut back, 5 bases at V and 2 bases at J, with 15 bases in the middle. The CDR3 DNA sequence: TGTGCCAGCAGCACAGGTGTAGGGTTTCAAGAGACCCAGTACTTC. Translated: CASSTGVGFQETQYF.

The chain employs TRBV10-3 and TRBJ1-1; 8 bases are a match to TRBD1. The V gene's germline CDR1 is ENHRY and CDR2 SYGVKD. The CDR3 length is 15 residues. J was trimmed by 7 bases and V by 5 bases; bases with no gene match: 12. This chain's CDR3 is CAISYSQGAYGEAFF. CDR3 bases: TGTGCCATCAGTTATTCTCAGGGGGCATACGGTGAAGCTTTCTTT.